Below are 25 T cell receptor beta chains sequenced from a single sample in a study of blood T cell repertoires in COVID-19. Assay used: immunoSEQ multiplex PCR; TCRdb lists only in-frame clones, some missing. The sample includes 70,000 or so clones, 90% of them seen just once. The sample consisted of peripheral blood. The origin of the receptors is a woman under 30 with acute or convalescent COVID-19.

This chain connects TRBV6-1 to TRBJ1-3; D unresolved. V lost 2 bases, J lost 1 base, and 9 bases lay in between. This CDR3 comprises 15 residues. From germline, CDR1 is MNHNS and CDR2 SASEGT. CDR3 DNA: TGTGCCAGCAGTGAATATCAGTCTTCTGGAAACACCATATATTTT. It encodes CASSEYQSSGNTIYF.

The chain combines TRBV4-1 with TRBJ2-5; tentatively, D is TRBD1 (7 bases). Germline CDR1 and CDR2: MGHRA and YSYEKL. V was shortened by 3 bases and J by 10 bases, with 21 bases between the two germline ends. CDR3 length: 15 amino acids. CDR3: CASSQGGQTYDGQYF. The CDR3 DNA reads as TGCGCCAGCAGCCAGGGGGGACAGACCTATGATGGCCAGTACTTC.

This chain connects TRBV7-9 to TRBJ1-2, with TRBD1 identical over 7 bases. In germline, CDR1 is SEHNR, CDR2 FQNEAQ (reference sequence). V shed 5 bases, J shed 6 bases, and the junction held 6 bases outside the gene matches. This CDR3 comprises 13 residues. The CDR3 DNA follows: TGTGCCAGCAGCCAACACCAGGGGGATGGCTACACCTTC. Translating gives CASSQHQGDGYTF.

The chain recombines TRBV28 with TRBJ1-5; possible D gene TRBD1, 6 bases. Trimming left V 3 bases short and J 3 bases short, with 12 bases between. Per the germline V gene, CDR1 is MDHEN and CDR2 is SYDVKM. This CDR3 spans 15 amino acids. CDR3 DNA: TGTGCCAGCAGTTTGCGGGGGGCGTACAATCAGCCCCAGCATTTT. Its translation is CASSLRGAYNQPQHF.

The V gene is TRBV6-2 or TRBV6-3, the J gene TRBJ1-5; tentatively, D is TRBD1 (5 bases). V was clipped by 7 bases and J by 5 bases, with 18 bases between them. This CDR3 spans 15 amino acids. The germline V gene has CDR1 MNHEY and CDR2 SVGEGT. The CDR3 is CASTPGGGGYQPQHF. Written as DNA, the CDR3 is TGTGCCAGCACCCCCGGGGGTGGGGGATATCAGCCCCAGCATTTT.

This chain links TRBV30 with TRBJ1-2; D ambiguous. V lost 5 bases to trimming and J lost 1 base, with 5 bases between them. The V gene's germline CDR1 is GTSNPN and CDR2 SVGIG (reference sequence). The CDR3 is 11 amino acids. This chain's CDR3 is CAWDNNYGYTF. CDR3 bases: TGTGCCTGGGACAATAACTATGGCTACACCTTC. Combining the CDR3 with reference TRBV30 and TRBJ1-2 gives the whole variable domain SQTIHQWPATLVQPVGSPLSLECTVEGTSNPNLYWYRQAAGRGLQLLFYSVGIGQISSEVPQNLSASRPQDRQFILSSKKLLLSDSGFYLCAWDNNYGYTFGSGTRLTVV.

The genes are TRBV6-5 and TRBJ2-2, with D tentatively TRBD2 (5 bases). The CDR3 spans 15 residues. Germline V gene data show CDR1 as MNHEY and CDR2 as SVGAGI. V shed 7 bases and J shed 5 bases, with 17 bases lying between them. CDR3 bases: TGTGCCAGCACCGGGGTGGTCCGATTAACCGGGGAGCTGTTTTTT. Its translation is CASTGVVRLTGELFF.

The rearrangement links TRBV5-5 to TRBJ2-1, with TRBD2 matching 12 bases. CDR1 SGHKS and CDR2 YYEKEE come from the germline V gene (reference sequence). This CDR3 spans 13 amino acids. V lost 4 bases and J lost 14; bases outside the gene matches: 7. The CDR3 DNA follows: TGTGCCAGCAGCGACGGGACTAGCGGGCCCAAGTTCTTC. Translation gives CASSDGTSGPKFF.

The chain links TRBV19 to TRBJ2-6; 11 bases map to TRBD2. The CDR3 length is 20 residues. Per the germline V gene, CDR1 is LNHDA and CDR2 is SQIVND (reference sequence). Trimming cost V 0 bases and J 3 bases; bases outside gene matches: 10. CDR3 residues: CASSIDGVASGRIGANVLTF. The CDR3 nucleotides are TGTGCCAGTAGTATAGATGGAGTCGCTAGCGGGAGGATTGGGGCCAACGTCCTGACTTTC.

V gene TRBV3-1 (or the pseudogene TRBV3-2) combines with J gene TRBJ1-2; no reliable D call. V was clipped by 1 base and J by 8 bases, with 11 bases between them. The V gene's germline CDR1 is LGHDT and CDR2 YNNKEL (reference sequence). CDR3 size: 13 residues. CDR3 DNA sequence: TGTGCCAGCAGCCAAGGCGATCGGGGAGGCTACACCTTC. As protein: CASSQGDRGGYTF.

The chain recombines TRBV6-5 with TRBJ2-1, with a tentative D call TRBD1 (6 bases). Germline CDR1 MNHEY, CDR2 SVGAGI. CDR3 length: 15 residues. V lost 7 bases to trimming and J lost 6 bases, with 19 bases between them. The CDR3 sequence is CASTQQGLGSNEQFF. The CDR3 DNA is TGTGCCAGCACCCAGCAGGGGCTAGGGAGCAATGAGCAGTTCTTC.

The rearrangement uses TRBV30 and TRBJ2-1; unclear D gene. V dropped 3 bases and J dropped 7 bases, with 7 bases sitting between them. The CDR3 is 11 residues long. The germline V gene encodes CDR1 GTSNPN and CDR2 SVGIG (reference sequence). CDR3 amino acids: CAWSPSNEQFF. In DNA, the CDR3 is TGTGCCTGGAGCCCCAGTAATGAGCAGTTCTTC.

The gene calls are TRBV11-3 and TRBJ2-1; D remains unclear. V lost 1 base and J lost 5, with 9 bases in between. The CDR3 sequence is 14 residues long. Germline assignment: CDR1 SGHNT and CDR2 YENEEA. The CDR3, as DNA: TGTGCCAGCAGCTTAGGTGCGCCGAACAATGAGCAGTTCTTC. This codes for CASSLGAPNNEQFF. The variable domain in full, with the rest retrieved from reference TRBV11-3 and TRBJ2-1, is EAGVVQSPRYKIIEKKQPVAFWCNPISGHNTLYWYLQNLGQGPELLIRYENEEAVDDSQLPKDRFSAERLKGVDSTLKIQPAELGDSAVYLCASSLGAPNNEQFFGPGTRLTVL.

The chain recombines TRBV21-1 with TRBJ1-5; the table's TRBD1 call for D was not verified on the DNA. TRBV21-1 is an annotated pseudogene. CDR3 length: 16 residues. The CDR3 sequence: CASSTGTVKTYQPQHF. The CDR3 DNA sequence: TGTGCCAGCAGCACCGGGACAGTTAAAACATATCAGCCCCAGCATTTT.

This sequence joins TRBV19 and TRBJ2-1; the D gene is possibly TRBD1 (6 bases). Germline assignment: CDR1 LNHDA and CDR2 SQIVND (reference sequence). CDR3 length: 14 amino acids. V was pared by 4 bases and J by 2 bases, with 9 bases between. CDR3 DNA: TGTGCCAGTAGTACCCGACAGGCCTACAATGAGCAGTTCTTC. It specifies CASSTRQAYNEQFF.

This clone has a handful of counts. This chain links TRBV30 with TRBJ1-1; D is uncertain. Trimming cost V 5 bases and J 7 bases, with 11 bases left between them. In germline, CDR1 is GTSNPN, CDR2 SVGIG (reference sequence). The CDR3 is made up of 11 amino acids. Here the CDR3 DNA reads TGTGCCTGGTCGACAAACGGTGAAGCTTTCTTT. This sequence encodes CAWSTNGEAFF.

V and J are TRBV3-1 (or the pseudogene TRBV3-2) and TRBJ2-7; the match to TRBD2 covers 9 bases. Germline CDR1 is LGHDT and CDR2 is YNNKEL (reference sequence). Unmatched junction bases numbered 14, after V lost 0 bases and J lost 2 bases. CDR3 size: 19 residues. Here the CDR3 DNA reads TGTGCCAGCAGCCAAGATCCCCACTTGGAAGCGGGGGGTACCTACGAGCAGTACTTC. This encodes CASSQDPHLEAGGTYEQYF.

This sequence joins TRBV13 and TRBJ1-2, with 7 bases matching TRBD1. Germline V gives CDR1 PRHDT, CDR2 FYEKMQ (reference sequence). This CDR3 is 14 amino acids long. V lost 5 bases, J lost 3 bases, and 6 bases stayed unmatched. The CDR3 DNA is TGTGCCAGCAGCGCCCCCCAGGGGGACTATGGCTACACCTTC. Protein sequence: CASSAPQGDYGYTF.

The DNA of the CDR3 is TGTGCCAGCAGCGTAGCTCCGGACGGCGGAGGATCCACCGGGGAGCTGTTTTTT. This codes for CASSVAPDGGGSTGELFF. The V gene is TRBV9, the J gene TRBJ2-2; D is possibly TRBD2 (5 bases). Deletions cut 0 bases from V and 4 bases from J, with 19 bases between. Germline V gives CDR1 SGDLS, CDR2 YYNGEE. The CDR3 sequence is 18 residues long.

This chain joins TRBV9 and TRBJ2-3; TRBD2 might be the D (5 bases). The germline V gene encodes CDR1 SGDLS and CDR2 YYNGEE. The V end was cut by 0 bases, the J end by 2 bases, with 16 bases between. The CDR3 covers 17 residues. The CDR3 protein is CASSVEGGETSTDTQYF. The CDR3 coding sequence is TGTGCCAGCAGCGTAGAAGGAGGAGAGACCTCCACAGATACGCAGTATTTT. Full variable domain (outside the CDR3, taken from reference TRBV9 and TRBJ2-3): DSGVTQTPKHLITATGQRVTLRCSPRSGDLSVYWYQQSLDQGLQFLIQYYNGEERAKGNILERFSAQQFPDLHSELNLSSLELGDSALYFCASSVEGGETSTDTQYFGPGTRLTVL.

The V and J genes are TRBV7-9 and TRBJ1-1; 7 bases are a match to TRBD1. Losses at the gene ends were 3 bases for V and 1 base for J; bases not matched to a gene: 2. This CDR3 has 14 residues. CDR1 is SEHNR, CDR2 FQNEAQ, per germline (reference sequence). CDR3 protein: CASSFGTENTEAFF. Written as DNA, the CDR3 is TGTGCCAGCAGCTTTGGGACAGAGAACACTGAAGCTTTCTTT.

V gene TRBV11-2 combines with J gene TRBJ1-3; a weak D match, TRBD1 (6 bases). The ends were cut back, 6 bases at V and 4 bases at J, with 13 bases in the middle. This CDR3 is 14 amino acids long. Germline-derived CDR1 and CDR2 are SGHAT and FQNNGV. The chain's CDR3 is CASRPSTGGNTIYF. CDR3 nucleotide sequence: TGTGCCAGCAGACCCTCAACAGGGGGAAACACCATATATTTT.

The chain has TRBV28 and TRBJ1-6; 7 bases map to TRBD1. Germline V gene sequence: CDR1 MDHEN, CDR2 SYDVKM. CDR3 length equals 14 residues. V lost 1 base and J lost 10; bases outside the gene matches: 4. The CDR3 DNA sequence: TGTGCCAGCAGTTTATACAGGGGTGGATCACCCCTCCACTTT. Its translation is CASSLYRGGSPLHF.

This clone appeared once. Here the CDR3 reads CASSGGLQNTGELFF. The CDR3 bases are TGTGCCAGCAGCGGGGGACTACAGAACACCGGGGAGCTGTTTTTT. The rearrangement links TRBV7-6 to TRBJ2-2; 7 nucleotides align to TRBD2. The CDR3 is 15 residues long. CDR1 SGHVS and CDR2 FNYEAQ come from the germline V gene. V was pared by 5 bases and J by 1 base, with 4 bases of the junction left unmatched.

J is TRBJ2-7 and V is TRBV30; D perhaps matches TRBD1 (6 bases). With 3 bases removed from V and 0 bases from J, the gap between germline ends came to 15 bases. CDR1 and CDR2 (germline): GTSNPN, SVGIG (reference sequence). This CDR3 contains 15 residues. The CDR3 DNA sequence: TGTGCCTGGAGCCCACCTTACAGGGTCTCCTACGAGCAGTACTTC. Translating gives CAWSPPYRVSYEQYF.